This T cell receptor beta chain was observed in a study of beta chain features in type 1 diabetes. Study-wide background: Patients looked much like healthy donors when it came to age, gender and cell yields.

Study observations and caveats: TCRB CDR3s were moderately but significantly shorter in Type 1 diabetes patients in all four CD4+ subsets.

Of note for this clone: Its antigen is still unknown.

TCRB transcripts that were expressed got sequenced, as all of the isolated RNA had been reverse transcribed. Repertoires were generated with immunoSEQ multiplex PCR, while TCRdb's copy carries only in-frame clones and drops some. Of hundreds of thousands of clones in the sample, around 15% were seen once. Cells sorted by CD45RO/CCR7/CD25/CD127/CD95/CD27 comprised CD4+ naive, central memory, regulatory and stem cell-like memory cells. The germline V gene has CDR1 LNHDA and CDR2 SQIVND (reference sequence). The V gene end was trimmed by 0 bases and the J gene end by 8 bases; junction bases not matched to a gene: 3. This CDR3 comprises 14 residues.

This receptor was obtained from a man younger than 30 with type 1 diabetes. Sequenced sample: naive CD4+ T cells from blood. This chain uses TRBV19 with TRBJ2-1; 8 bases match TRBD1. CDR3 amino acids: CASSIEPRGHEQFF. The CDR3 DNA reads as TGTGCCAGTAGTATAGAACCCAGGGGGCATGAGCAGTTCTTC. The full variable domain, rest sourced from reference TRBV19 and TRBJ2-1, is DGGITQSPKYLFRKEGQNVTLSCEQNLNHDAMYWYRQDPGQGLRLIYYSQIVNDFQKGDIAEGYSVSREKKESFPLTVTSAQKNPTAFYLCASSIEPRGHEQFFGPGTRLTVL.